Presented here are 25 T cell receptor beta chains from one specimen sequenced in a study of blood T cell repertoires in COVID-19. The data were produced by immunoSEQ multiplex PCR, yet TCRdb's version contains in-frame clones alone and is incomplete. The sample has 250,000 to 350,000 clones, around nine tenths seen once; the top ten hold 2% to 2.5%. Source material: PBMCs or T cells enriched from blood (not recorded which). These receptors came from a woman aged 55-70 years in a cohort exposed to, infected with or recovered from COVID-19 (not recorded which).

The chain uses TRBV5-6 and TRBJ2-1; 9 positions agree with TRBD1. The germline gives CDR1 SGHDT, CDR2 YYEEEE. The trim removed 4 bases at V and 2 bases at J, leaving 4 bases unmatched. This CDR3 has 15 amino acids. The DNA of the CDR3 is TGTGCCAGCAGCCACCGGGACAGGGCCTACAATGAGCAGTTCTTC. Translating gives CASSHRDRAYNEQFF.

The gene calls are TRBV7-6 and TRBJ2-1; 9 nucleotides align to TRBD1. The V segment lost 1 base and the J segment 7 bases; nucleotides outside the gene matches: 5. Germline CDR1 and CDR2: SGHVS and FNYEAQ. The CDR3 covers 15 residues. The CDR3 here is CASSLVATGGNEQFF. The CDR3 DNA reads TGTGCCAGCAGCTTAGTTGCGACAGGGGGGAATGAGCAGTTCTTC.

The chain employs TRBV18 and TRBJ1-5; D ambiguous. The CDR3 is made up of 14 amino acids. The V gene lost 0 bases and the J gene lost 3 bases, with 6 bases spanning the gap. The germline V gene encodes CDR1 KGHSH and CDR2 LQKENI. The CDR3 DNA reads TGTGCCAGCTCACCACCTGGAGACAATCAGCCCCAGCATTTT. Translated: CASSPPGDNQPQHF.

The rearrangement links TRBV6-5 to TRBJ2-7; weak D call: TRBD1 (7 bases). The V and J ends lost 8 bases and 7 bases respectively, with 21 bases between them. The V gene's germline CDR1 is MNHEY and CDR2 SVGAGI. This CDR3 has 14 amino acids. CDR3 sequence: CASVGGTVSFEQYF. As DNA, the CDR3 is TGTGCCAGCGTTGGAGGGACAGTCAGCTTTGAGCAGTACTTC.

This clone showed up just once. CDR3 sequence (DNA): TGTGCCAGCAGCAAAAGAACAGGGGTCTCTCCCGAGCAGTACTTC. Translated, it gives CASSKRTGVSPEQYF. The chain joins TRBV21-1 to TRBJ2-7; the D segment call TRBD1 is taken from the table without a DNA check. TRBV21-1 is a pseudogene segment. CDR3 length equals 15 residues.

The chain is built from TRBV2 and TRBJ2-5; TRBD2 matches 7 bases. CDR1 is SNHLY, CDR2 FYNNEI, per germline. Trimming at V came to 5 bases and at J to 4 bases, leaving 7 bases not matched to a gene. The CDR3 has 14 residues. For the CDR3, the DNA is TGTGCCAGCAGTATCTTCGCGGGAGCAGAGACCCAGTACTTC. It codes for CASSIFAGAETQYF.

The chain uses TRBV5-4 and TRBJ2-3; a possible D gene is TRBD2 (6 bases). Germline CDR1 reads SGHNT; CDR2 reads YYREEE (reference sequence). V gave up 5 bases and J gave up 3 bases, with 10 bases separating them. The CDR3 sequence is 13 residues long. CDR3 sequence: CASSLAETDTQYF. DNA for the CDR3: TGTGCCAGCAGTTTAGCGGAAACAGATACGCAGTATTTT. Variable domain in full (rest from reference TRBV5-4 and TRBJ2-3): ETGVTQSPTHLIKTRGQQVTLRCSSQSGHNTVSWYQQALGQGPQFIFQYYREEENGRGNFPPRFSGLQFPNYSSELNVNALELDDSALYLCASSLAETDTQYFGPGTRLTVL.

This chain uses TRBV28 with TRBJ2-7; TRBD2 might be the D (6 bases). The CDR3 is made up of 12 amino acids. V dropped 10 bases and J dropped 5 bases, with 15 bases sitting between them. Germline V gene data show CDR1 as MDHEN and CDR2 as SYDVKM. The CDR3 reads CAISLGEDEQYF. The CDR3 DNA reads as TGTGCCATTTCCCTCGGGGAGGACGAGCAGTACTTC.

Concerning this clone itself: The sample carries other DNA sequences with the same CDR3. The rearrangement uses TRBV5-1 and TRBJ1-3; tentative D call: TRBD1 (6 bases). Deletions cut 0 bases from V and 3 bases from J, with 7 bases between. There are 14 residues in the CDR3. The germline gives CDR1 SGHRS, CDR2 YFSETQ. CDR3 residues: CASSLAGDGNTIYF. CDR3 nucleotides: TGCGCCAGCAGCTTGGCAGGGGATGGAAACACCATATATTTT.

The rearrangement uses TRBV28 and TRBJ1-1, with D unresolved. CDR1 is MDHEN and CDR2 is SYDVKM in the germline V gene. The CDR3 spans 15 residues. Trimming took off 5 bases at V and 5 bases at J, with 18 bases between the two ends. The CDR3: CASSLYSLGGTEAFF. CDR3 coding DNA: TGTGCCAGCAGTCTATACAGCCTGGGAGGGACTGAAGCTTTCTTT.

Only one count was recorded for this clone. This rearrangement joins TRBV7-6 to TRBJ2-1; the D is unclear. CDR3 size: 17 residues. The V and J ends lost 1 base and 0 bases respectively, with 13 bases between them. The germline gives CDR1 SGHVS, CDR2 FNYEAQ. As DNA, the CDR3 is TGTGCCAGCAGCTTAGATCTCGCGGCGAGCTCCTACAATGAGCAGTTCTTC. Its protein product is CASSLDLAASSYNEQFF.

The chain couples TRBV7-3 to TRBJ2-2; D remains ambiguous. CDR1 and CDR2 from the germline V gene are SGHTA and FQGTGA. The CDR3 loop spans 15 amino acids. Trimming took off 1 base at V and 6 bases at J, with 12 bases between the two ends. CDR3 region: CASSLSFSSSGELFF. CDR3 DNA sequence: TGTGCCAGCAGCTTAAGTTTCTCTTCGTCCGGGGAGCTGTTTTTT. The full variable domain, its missing parts supplied by reference TRBV7-3 and TRBJ2-2, is GAGVSQTPSNKVTEKGKYVELRCDPISGHTALYWYRQSLGQGPEFLIYFQGTGAADDSGLPNDRFFAVRPEGSVSTLKIQRTERGDSAVYLCASSLSFSSSGELFFGEGSRLTVL.

This chain uses TRBV3-1 (or the pseudogene TRBV3-2) with TRBJ2-1, with 12 bases lining up with TRBD2. The trim removed 4 bases at V and 7 bases at J, leaving 5 bases unmatched. The CDR3 is 15 residues long. Germline-derived CDR1 and CDR2 are LGHDT and YNNKEL (reference sequence). The CDR3 bases are TGTGCCAGCAGCCCACGCGGACTAGCGGGGAATGAGCAGTTCTTC. As protein: CASSPRGLAGNEQFF.

The genes are TRBV19 and TRBJ1-4; D gene uncertain. V lost 7 bases to trimming and J lost 4 bases, with 16 bases between them. Looked up from germline, CDR1 is LNHDA and CDR2 is SQIVND (reference sequence). The CDR3 loop spans 15 amino acids. The CDR3 loop reads CASTPTPGFNEKLFF. CDR3 nucleotide sequence: TGTGCCAGTACCCCTACGCCCGGGTTTAATGAAAAACTGTTTTTT.

The chain combines TRBV28 with TRBJ2-7, with 9 nucleotides matching TRBD2. The V segment lost 6 bases and the J segment 4 bases; nucleotides outside the gene matches: 13. The CDR3 has 16 amino acids. Germline CDR1 reads MDHEN; CDR2 reads SYDVKM. The CDR3 nucleotides are TGTGCCAGCAGCAGCCGTCATAGCGGGAGCTTATACGAGCAGTACTTC. It specifies CASSSRHSGSLYEQYF.

The V gene is TRBV19, the J gene TRBJ1-1, with D perhaps TRBD1 (6 bases). Germline lookup yields CDR1 LNHDA and CDR2 SQIVND (reference sequence). With 5 bases removed from V and 4 bases from J, the gap between germline ends came to 11 bases. This CDR3 region has 13 residues. The CDR3, as DNA: TGTGCCAGTAGTCACAGGGTTACCACTGAAGCTTTCTTT. Translation gives CASSHRVTTEAFF. The variable domain in full, with the rest retrieved from reference TRBV19 and TRBJ1-1, is DGGITQSPKYLFRKEGQNVTLSCEQNLNHDAMYWYRQDPGQGLRLIYYSQIVNDFQKGDIAEGYSVSREKKESFPLTVTSAQKNPTAFYLCASSHRVTTEAFFGQGTRLTVV.

This clone showed up just a few times. V gene TRBV7-2 combines with J gene TRBJ2-1; 9 bases align to TRBD2. Germline V gene sequence: CDR1 SGHTA, CDR2 FQGNSA. Losses at the gene ends were 4 bases for V and 3 bases for J; bases not matched to a gene: 7. This CDR3 contains 16 residues. In DNA, the CDR3 is TGTGCCAGCAGCTATAGAGCGGGAGGCCTCTACAATGAGCAGTTCTTC. Its translation: CASSYRAGGLYNEQFF.

The rearrangement joins TRBV5-6 to TRBJ2-5, with D hard to call. Germline values: CDR1 SGHDT, CDR2 YYEEEE. There are 12 residues in the CDR3. V lost 0 bases and J lost 5, with 5 bases in between. CDR3 protein: CASSLDRETQYF. CDR3 nucleotides: TGTGCCAGCAGCTTGGATCGGGAGACCCAGTACTTC.

V is TRBV5-1 and J is TRBJ2-7; 12 positions agree with TRBD2. This CDR3 is 17 amino acids long. CDR1 is SGHRS, CDR2 YFSETQ, per germline. The V gene end was trimmed by 5 bases and the J gene end by 2 bases; junction bases not matched to a gene: 11. This CDR3 reads CASRPGLAGLFTYEQYF. CDR3 nucleotides: TGCGCCAGCAGGCCGGGACTAGCGGGCCTGTTCACCTACGAGCAGTACTTC.

V and J are TRBV19 and TRBJ2-1, with 10 bases fitting TRBD2. Germline V gives CDR1 LNHDA, CDR2 SQIVND (reference sequence). V gave up 2 bases and J gave up 4 bases; unmatched junction bases: 11. The CDR3 sequence is 18 residues long. CDR3 region: CASSILAGVGTPYNEQFF. The CDR3 DNA reads as TGTGCCAGTAGTATACTAGCGGGAGTGGGGACCCCTTACAATGAGCAGTTCTTC.

The chain uses TRBV3-1 (or the pseudogene TRBV3-2) and TRBJ1-1, with D possibly being TRBD1 (6 bases). This CDR3 spans 13 amino acids. Germline V gives CDR1 LGHDT, CDR2 YNNKEL (reference sequence). V lost 4 bases and J lost 10, with 16 bases in between. The CDR3 loop reads CASSPSLDRGAFF. In DNA form, the CDR3 reads TGTGCCAGCAGCCCTTCACTGGACAGAGGAGCTTTCTTT.

The genes are TRBV6-1 and TRBJ1-1; D might be TRBD1 (5 bases). Germline lookup yields CDR1 MNHNS and CDR2 SASEGT. This CDR3 has 12 residues. V lost 2 bases and J 11 bases, leaving 12 bases between the germline ends. The CDR3 nucleotides are TGTGCCAGCAGTGAAAGGGGAGGATGGGCTTTCTTT. It translates to CASSERGGWAFF.

The chain combines TRBV3-1 (or the pseudogene TRBV3-2) with TRBJ2-3; 9 positions match TRBD1. Trimming cost V 4 bases and J 6 bases; bases outside gene matches: 14. The CDR3 totals 17 residues. Germline CDR1 and CDR2: LGHDT and YNNKEL (reference sequence). CDR3 DNA sequence: TGTGCCAGCAGCCTGAGGAACAGGGGGCATGACGGGGATACGCAGTATTTT. Translation: CASSLRNRGHDGDTQYF.

The chain combines TRBV24-1 with TRBJ1-5, with D unresolved. From germline, CDR1 is KGHDR and CDR2 SFDVKD. The CDR3 spans 14 residues. V lost 4 bases to trimming and J lost 2 bases, with 8 bases between them. The CDR3 DNA reads TGTGCCACCAGTGACTCTCCGGGCAATCAGCCCCAGCATTTT. Translating it yields CATSDSPGNQPQHF.

The rearrangement joins TRBV6-5 to TRBJ2-3, with 8 bases aligning to TRBD2. The CDR3 covers 15 residues. The V gene's germline CDR1 is MNHEY and CDR2 SVGAGI. Trimming at V came to 6 bases and at J to 3 bases, leaving 8 bases not matched to a gene. CDR3 nucleotide sequence: TGTGCCAGCAGCCGGGATCGGGGGGGAACAGATACGCAGTATTTT. Translation: CASSRDRGGTDTQYF.